These T cell receptor beta chains were read from a single sample in a study of blood T cell repertoires in COVID-19. Profiling relied on immunoSEQ multiplex PCR, and the TCRdb table lists in-frame clones only, not all of them. This sample has 100,000 to 120,000 clones, with roughly 90% found just once. The sequenced sample consisted of peripheral blood. The receptors derive from a woman aged 65 to 85 who had recovered from COVID-19. Both conserved end residues are trimmed from each CDR3. Each record gives: clone size, D gene, V gene, J gene, CDR3 protein. D genes are given only for firm matches. Rows may omit the clone size; those that give it use once, few, many or a size class.

size: NA; D: TRBD1; V: TRBV9; J: TRBJ1-5; CDR3: ASSVVGGTGEPQH
size: few; D: NA; V: TRBV11-2; J: TRBJ2-7; CDR3: ASSLEDSYSYEQY
size: once; D: NA; V: TRBV28; J: TRBJ1-1; CDR3: ASSSPGGWNTEAF
size: NA; D: NA; V: TRBV4-2; J: TRBJ1-2; CDR3: ASSQNFRGSYGYT
size: NA; D: NA; V: TRBV5-1; J: TRBJ2-6; CDR3: ASSLWQVSGANVLT
size: NA; D: NA; V: TRBV28; J: TRBJ2-5; CDR3: ASRLQGGETQY
size: NA; D: TRBD1; V: TRBV25-1; J: TRBJ1-4; CDR3: ASSEWRSGQGVGRLF
size: once; D: TRBD1; V: TRBV28; J: TRBJ2-3; CDR3: ASRSGTALVTDTQY
size: NA; D: NA; V: TRBV9; J: TRBJ2-1; CDR3: ASSPSPYNEQF
size: NA; D: TRBD2; V: TRBV7-3; J: TRBJ2-7; CDR3: ASSAKSGLAASYEQY
size: NA; D: TRBD2; V: TRBV19; J: TRBJ2-7; CDR3: ASSIEGGSRYEQY
size: few; D: TRBD1; V: TRBV5-8; J: TRBJ2-3; CDR3: ASSHGTVTDTQY
size: NA; D: TRBD1; V: TRBV7-9; J: TRBJ1-1; CDR3: ASSPRQGVSVGHTEAF
size: NA; D: NA; V: TRBV2; J: TRBJ1-6; CDR3: ASSELGGNNSPLH
size: once; D: TRBD2; V: TRBV6-2/TRBV6-3; J: TRBJ2-7; CDR3: ASSLGTSDYYEQY
size: NA; D: TRBD1; V: TRBV5-4; J: TRBJ1-2; CDR3: ACSGTGYGYT
size: NA; D: TRBD1; V: TRBV27; J: TRBJ2-7; CDR3: ASSDRGASYEQY
size: NA; D: NA; V: TRBV28; J: TRBJ2-2; CDR3: ASSLQLANTGELF
size: NA; D: NA; V: TRBV3-1/TRBV3-2; J: TRBJ1-2; CDR3: ASSQERGSGYT
size: NA; D: TRBD2; V: TRBV6-6; J: TRBJ2-2; CDR3: ASSFSGGAGELF
size: NA; D: NA; V: TRBV2; J: TRBJ1-1; CDR3: ASSESRDSGEAF
size: many; D: NA; V: TRBV6-5; J: TRBJ1-2; CDR3: ASKPNPSYGYT
size: NA; D: NA; V: TRBV11-2; J: TRBJ2-3; CDR3: ASSRNPRADTQY